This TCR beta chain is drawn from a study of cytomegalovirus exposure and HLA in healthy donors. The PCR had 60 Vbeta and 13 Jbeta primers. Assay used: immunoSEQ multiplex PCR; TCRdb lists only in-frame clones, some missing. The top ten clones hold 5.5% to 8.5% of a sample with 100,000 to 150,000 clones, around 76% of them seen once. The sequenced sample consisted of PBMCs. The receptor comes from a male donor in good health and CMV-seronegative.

The CDR3 nucleotides are TGTGCCAGCAGCTTAGCTGGTCAGAACTATGGCTACACCTTC. Residues: CASSLAGQNYGYTF. The chain recombines TRBV7-9 with TRBJ1-2; no reliable D call. Germline loops: CDR1 SEHNR, CDR2 FQNEAQ (reference sequence). V gave up 0 bases and J gave up 2 bases, with 7 bases separating them. There are 14 residues in the CDR3.